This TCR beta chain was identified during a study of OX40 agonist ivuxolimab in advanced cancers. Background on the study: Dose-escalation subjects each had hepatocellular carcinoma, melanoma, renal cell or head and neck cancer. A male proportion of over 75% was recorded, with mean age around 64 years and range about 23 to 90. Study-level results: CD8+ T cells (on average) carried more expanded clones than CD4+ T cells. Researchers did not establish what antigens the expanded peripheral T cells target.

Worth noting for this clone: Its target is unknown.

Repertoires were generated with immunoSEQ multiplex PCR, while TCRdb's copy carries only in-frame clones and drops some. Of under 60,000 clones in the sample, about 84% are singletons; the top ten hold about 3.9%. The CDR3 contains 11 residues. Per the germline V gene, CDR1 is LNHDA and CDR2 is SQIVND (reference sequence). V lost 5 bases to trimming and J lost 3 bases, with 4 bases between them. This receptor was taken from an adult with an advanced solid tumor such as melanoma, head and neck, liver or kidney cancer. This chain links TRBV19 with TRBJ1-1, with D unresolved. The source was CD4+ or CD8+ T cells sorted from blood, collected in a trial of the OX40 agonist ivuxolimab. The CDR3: CASSGDTEAFF. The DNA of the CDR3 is TGTGCCAGTAGTGGGGACACTGAAGCTTTCTTT.